A selection of T cell receptor beta chains follows, all from one sample in a study of tumor-infiltrating lymphocytes in primary liver carcinoma. TCRdb reprocessed the multiplex PCR reads via MiXCR and lists one record per CDR3 protein. The table has hundreds of thousands of distinct CDR3 sequences, around three fifths seen once. The sequencing sample was made of peripheral blood. Receptors originate from a woman between 25 and 40 years old with primary liver carcinoma and hepatitis B virus infection. Both conserved end residues are part of each CDR3. Fields, in order: D gene, V gene, clone size, J gene, CDR3 DNA, CDR3 protein. D genes are given only for firm matches. Clone sizes are given selectively: once, few, many, or a class where the clone is expanded.

-	TRBV6-1	-	TRBJ2-2	TGTGCCAGCCTCGGACCAGGGTCCACCGGGGAGCTGTTTTTT	CASLGPGSTGELFF
-	TRBV7-9	once	TRBJ2-1	TGTGCCAGCAGCTTAGTACAGGGAAACTACAATGAGCAGTTCTTC	CASSLVQGNYNEQFF
-	TRBV4-3	once	TRBJ1-1	TGCGCCAGCCGTGAGGACCGATGGGGGGGCACTGTAGCTTTCTTT	CASREDRWGGTVAFF
TRBD2	TRBV6-2/TRBV6-3	-	TRBJ2-3	TGTGCCAGCAGCCCGGGACTAGCGGCAGGCACAGATACGCAGTATTTT	CASSPGLAAGTDTQYF
-	TRBV7-9	-	TRBJ1-1	TGTGCCAGCCTACTGAAGAACACTGAAGCTTTCTTT	CASLLKNTEAFF
-	TRBV10-3	few	TRBJ2-2	TGTGCCATCAGTGAGTCTGAGGCCACGAACACCGGGGAGCTGTTTTTT	CAISESEATNTGELFF
-	TRBV11-2	few	TRBJ2-1	TGTGCCAGCAGCGTCACGGAGGGGGGCCTGATCCCGGGGCCCTACAATGAGCACTTCTTC	CASSVTEGGLIPGPYNEHFF
TRBD2	TRBV4-1	-	TRBJ2-7	TGCGCCAGTAGCCAAATAGGGGGGACTAGCGACACCTACGAGCATTACTTC	CASSQIGGTSDTYEHYF
-	TRBV6-6	-	TRBJ2-4	TGTGCCAGCAGTAACCGGGACGGGGGTATGGTTGCCAAAAACATTCAGTACTTC	CASSNRDGGMVAKNIQYF
TRBD2	TRBV29-1	many	TRBJ2-2	TGCAGCGTTGTGGGGTCGCGCGGGGGATGGAACACCGGGGAGCTGTTTTTT	CSVVGSRGGWNTGELFF
-	TRBV28	-	TRBJ1-5	TGTGCCAGCAGTTTATCGGGGGAAGGTCAGCCCCAGCATTTT	CASSLSGEGQPQHF
-	TRBV11-1	-	TRBJ2-3	TGTACCAGCAGCTCACGTCGTAGCGCAGATACACAGTATTTT	CTSSSRRSADTQYF
-	TRBV29-1	-	TRBJ2-1	TGCAGCGCTACAACCGGGACAAGCGGCTACAATGAGCAGTTCTTC	CSATTGTSGYNEQFF
TRBD2	TRBV11-1	many	TRBJ2-1	TGTGCCAGCAGCCAAGGGACTAGCGGGAGGGGTTACAATGAGCAGTTCTTC	CASSQGTSGRGYNEQFF
TRBD1	TRBV12-3/TRBV12-4	-	TRBJ2-4	TGTGCCAGCAGTGCCCGGTCCGGTAAACAGGGGGCAGGAAACATTCAGTACTTC	CASSARSGKQGAGNIQYF
-	TRBV11-1	-	TRBJ1-2	TGTGCTAGCAGCGATAACTATGGCTACACCTTC	CASSDNYGYTF
-	TRBV12-3/TRBV12-4	many	TRBJ2-1	TGTGCCAGCAGTTACCGGACCTACAATGAGCAGTTCTTC	CASSYRTYNEQFF
TRBD1	TRBV5-4	-	TRBJ1-1	TGTAGCAGCAGTCTGGACAGGGAAGGGGCTTTCTTT	CSSSLDREGAFF
-	TRBV5-1	-	TRBJ2-1	TGCGCCAGCAGCTTGGAGGCGGATAGTTGGAATGAGCAGTTCTTC	CASSLEADSWNEQFF
-	TRBV6-1	many	TRBJ2-7	TGTGCCAGCAGTTCATCGGGGGCGGGAACCTACGAGCAGTACTTC	CASSSSGAGTYEQYF
TRBD2	TRBV6-2/TRBV6-3	many	TRBJ2-1	TGTGCCAGCAGTTTCCGGACTAGCTACAATGAGCAGTTCTTC	CASSFRTSYNEQFF
-	TRBV12-3/TRBV12-4	-	TRBJ2-2	TGTGCCAACAGTTATTTGGGGGAGCTGTTTTTT	CANSYLGELFF
-	TRBV6-1	-	TRBJ2-3	TGTGCCAGCCTGGTGGGGGTCAGCACAGATACGCAGTATTTT	CASLVGVSTDTQYF
-	TRBV28	many	TRBJ2-1	TGTGCCAGCAGTCTCCGACGGGCTCGCGATGAGCAGTTCTTC	CASSLRRARDEQFF
TRBD1	TRBV10-3	few	TRBJ1-2	TGTGCCATCAGCTCAGGGGGCTATGGCTACACCTTC	CAISSGGYGYTF
-	TRBV5-5	-	TRBJ2-3	TGTGCCAGCAGCTTGTTGGTTCGAAGATCGGGAGCAGATACGCAGTATTTT	CASSLLVRRSGADTQYF
TRBD2	TRBV12-3/TRBV12-4	many	TRBJ2-5	TGTGCCAGCAGTTTTGCGGCTAGCGGGTACCAAGAGACCCAGTACTTC	CASSFAASGYQETQYF
TRBD2	TRBV13	-	TRBJ2-3	TGTGCCAGCAGCTTCGGACTAGACCGCACAGATACGCAGTATTTT	CASSFGLDRTDTQYF
-	TRBV5-1	many	TRBJ2-3	TGCGCCAGCAGCTCGGACAGCCTCACAGATACGCAGTATTTT	CASSSDSLTDTQYF
TRBD1	TRBV11-2	many	TRBJ2-3	TGTGCCAGCAGCTTAATAGGGGGCCCAGATACGCAGTATTTT	CASSLIGGPDTQYF
TRBD2	TRBV29-1	many	TRBJ2-5	TGCAGCGCGACTAGCGGAAGTGAGACCCAGTACTTC	CSATSGSETQYF
TRBD2	TRBV6-5	once	TRBJ2-7	TGTGCCAGCAGTTACGGGACTAGCGGGACCTACGTGCAGTACTTC	CASSYGTSGTYVQYF
TRBD2	TRBV7-9	-	TRBJ2-5	TGTGCCAGCAGCCAACTAGCGGACCGGGGAGAGACCCAGTACTTC	CASSQLADRGETQYF
TRBD1	TRBV7-9	-	TRBJ1-2	TGTGCCAGCAGCGGGGACAGCGTCTATGGCTACACCTTC	CASSGDSVYGYTF
TRBD1	TRBV19	-	TRBJ2-2	TGTGCCAGTAGTATGGGACAGGGAGGAGTCGGGGAGCTGTTTTTT	CASSMGQGGVGELFF
TRBD2	TRBV6-5	few	TRBJ2-1	TGTGCCAGCAGCACCCGGACTAGCGGGACGGGGCGCGATGAGCAGTTCTTC	CASSTRTSGTGRDEQFF
-	TRBV2	-	TRBJ2-5	TGTGCCAGCCGGCAGGGGACTCAACAAGGAGAGACCCAGTACTTC	CASRQGTQQGETQYF
-	TRBV6-6	few	TRBJ1-6	TGTGCCAGCCGTCCCAGCTCCTATAATTCACCCCTCCACTTT	CASRPSSYNSPLHF
TRBD2	TRBV5-4	-	TRBJ2-7	TGTGCCAGCAGCCCAGCGGGAGGGGGCATGTACGAGCAGTACTTC	CASSPAGGGMYEQYF
TRBD1	TRBV28	few	TRBJ2-1	TGTGCCAGCAGTCCTCCGGGACAGGCTTCCTACAATGAGCAGTTCTTC	CASSPPGQASYNEQFF
-	TRBV11-2	once	TRBJ1-1	TGTGTCAGCATCTCCCAGGGAGGGGGCACTGAAGCTTTCTTT	CVSISQGGGTEAFF
TRBD1	TRBV6-5	-	TRBJ1-5	TGTGCCAGCAGTCCCACAGGGGGAGATACGCAGCATTTT	CASSPTGGDTQHF
TRBD1	TRBV6-2/TRBV6-3	-	TRBJ1-5	TGTGCCAGCAGTTGGACAGGGCGGGACAATCAGCCCCAGCATTTT	CASSWTGRDNQPQHF
TRBD2	TRBV10-2	few	TRBJ2-3	TGCGCCAGCTCCAGACTAGCGGGAGGCACAGATACGCAGTATTTT	CASSRLAGGTDTQYF
TRBD2	TRBV7-9	few	TRBJ2-1	TGTGCCAGCAGCTTTCAAGCGGGAGCCTCCTACAATGAGCAGTTCTTC	CASSFQAGASYNEQFF
TRBD2	TRBV4-2	many	TRBJ2-2	TGTGCCAGCAGCCAAGAGGCTAGCGGGAGACTTAACACCGGGGAGCTGTTTTTT	CASSQEASGRLNTGELFF
-	TRBV6-5	-	TRBJ2-7	TGTGCCAGCAGTTACGATACAGGTTTGTTCAACGAGCAGTACTTC	CASSYDTGLFNEQYF
TRBD2	TRBV6-5	-	TRBJ2-7	TGTGCCAGCAGTTTTTCCCAAGCGGGATCCCCGTACTTC	CASSFSQAGSPYF
TRBD2	TRBV6-1	-	TRBJ2-1	TGTGCCAGCAGTATATCGCTAGCGGATCTAGCCTATGAGCAGTTCTTC	CASSISLADLAYEQFF
TRBD1	TRBV5-6	-	TRBJ1-1	TGTGCCAGCAGCTCGGGACAGAGGATATATCAGAAGACTTTCTTT	CASSSGQRIYQKTFF
TRBD1	TRBV6-2/TRBV6-3	-	TRBJ1-5	TGTGCCAACAGTTATAACAGGGGGAATCAGCCCCAGCATTTT	CANSYNRGNQPQHF
-	TRBV28	few	TRBJ2-1	TGTGCCAGCAGTTTACGGACATCTGAGCAGTTCTTC	CASSLRTSEQFF
-	TRBV11-2	-	TRBJ1-1	TGTACCAGCAACTTAGAGGGAAACACTGAAGCTTTCTTT	CTSNLEGNTEAFF
TRBD2	TRBV12-3/TRBV12-4	many	TRBJ2-7	TGTGCCAGCAGATCTAGCGGGAGCTCCTACGAGCAGTACTTC	CASRSSGSSYEQYF
-	TRBV5-1	-	TRBJ2-2	TGCGCCAGCAGCTCTGCCTTCATTAACACCGGGGAGCTGTTTTTT	CASSSAFINTGELFF